These 28 T cell receptor beta chains came from one sample sequenced in a study of shared clonotypes between healthy human individuals. Data came from immunoSEQ multiplex PCR; TCRdb stores just in-frame clones and leaves some out. The table has under 2,500,000 clones, approximately 96% seen once. The sample taken for sequencing was naive CD4+ T cells sorted from blood. Subset defined: CD45RA+ positively selected. The receptors stem from a young man in good health.

V gene TRBV28 combines with J gene TRBJ1-6; 7 positions agree with TRBD1. CDR3 length equals 14 residues. Germline V gene data show CDR1 as MDHEN and CDR2 as SYDVKM. Trimming cost V 5 bases and J 6 bases; bases outside gene matches: 4. Written as DNA, the CDR3 is TGTGCCAGCAGTCCGACAGGGTTTAATTCACCCCTCCACTTT. This encodes CASSPTGFNSPLHF.

This clone was counted once. V gene TRBV18 combines with J gene TRBJ1-4; D is undetermined. CDR3 length: 15 residues. V was cut by 3 bases and J by 0 bases, with 8 bases left in between. Germline V gene lookup returns CDR1 KGHSH and CDR2 LQKENI. CDR3 sequence: CASSPYRATNEKLFF. Written as DNA, the CDR3 is TGTGCCAGCTCACCTTATAGGGCAACTAATGAAAAACTGTTTTTT.

The chain carries TRBV10-2 and TRBJ2-4; 11 nucleotides agree with TRBD2. V was pared by 4 bases and J by 6 bases, with 11 bases of the junction left unmatched. The germline V gene encodes CDR1 WSHSY and CDR2 SAAADI. This CDR3 has 17 amino acids. CDR3 amino acids: CASSVTSGVLLGNIQYF. In DNA, the CDR3 is TGCGCCAGCAGTGTGACTAGCGGGGTTTTATTGGGAAACATTCAGTACTTC.

J is TRBJ1-1 and V is TRBV28; a possible D gene is TRBD1 (5 bases). Germline CDR1 is MDHEN and CDR2 is SYDVKM. The CDR3 has 15 residues. Trimming shortened V by 2 bases and J by 4 bases, and 14 bases separated the two germline ends. The CDR3 protein is CASSLSRVGGTEAFF. The CDR3 DNA is TGTGCCAGCAGTTTAAGCAGGGTGGGGGGCACTGAAGCTTTCTTT. The variable domain in full, completed from reference TRBV28 and TRBJ1-1, reads DVKVTQSSRYLVKRTGEKVFLECVQDMDHENMFWYRQDPGLGLRLIYFSYDVKMKEKGDIPEGYSVSREKKERFSLILESASTNQTSMYLCASSLSRVGGTEAFFGQGTRLTVV.

The V call is TRBV5-4, the J call TRBJ1-2, with D hard to call. Germline loops: CDR1 SGHNT, CDR2 YYREEE (reference sequence). Between the trimmed V and J ends, which lost 4 bases and 4 bases, there was a span of 14 bases. The CDR3 extends over 14 amino acids. In DNA, the CDR3 is TGTGCCAGCAGCCCTATGGACGGATCCTATGGCTACACCTTC. Translated: CASSPMDGSYGYTF. The whole variable domain, filled in from reference TRBV5-4 and TRBJ1-2, reads ETGVTQSPTHLIKTRGQQVTLRCSSQSGHNTVSWYQQALGQGPQFIFQYYREEENGRGNFPPRFSGLQFPNYSSELNVNALELDDSALYLCASSPMDGSYGYTFGSGTRLTVV.

J is TRBJ2-3 and V is TRBV7-9; D unresolved. Deletions cut 1 base from V and 6 bases from J, with 14 bases between. Per the germline V gene, CDR1 is SEHNR and CDR2 is FQNEAQ (reference sequence). The CDR3 has 15 amino acids. This CDR3 reads CASSLGGLDSDTQYF. The CDR3 DNA reads as TGTGCCAGCAGCTTAGGAGGTTTGGATTCCGATACGCAGTATTTT.

The chain combines TRBV9 with TRBJ2-3; D might be TRBD1 (5 bases). This CDR3 is 10 amino acids long. Germline CDR1 is SGDLS and CDR2 is YYNGEE. Trimming shortened V by 2 bases and J by 14 bases, and 9 bases separated the two germline ends. CDR3 bases: TGTGCCAGCAGCGTGCCCCAGGGGTATTTT. Translation gives CASSVPQGYF.

The chain couples TRBV29-1 to TRBJ2-7; 9 bases align to TRBD2. J gave up 5 bases and V 4 bases, and 6 bases lay outside the gene matches. This CDR3 has 13 amino acids. Germline V gene lookup returns CDR1 SQVTM and CDR2 ANQGSEA. CDR3 loop: CSVVPLAGDEQYF. The CDR3 nucleotides are TGCAGCGTTGTCCCCTTAGCGGGAGACGAGCAGTACTTC.

The chain combines TRBV28 with TRBJ2-2; 9 positions agree with TRBD1. There are 16 residues in the CDR3. V trimming: 8 bases; J trimming: 5 bases; junction bases outside the gene matches: 12. Germline values: CDR1 MDHEN, CDR2 SYDVKM. This CDR3 reads CASGIPGQGRTGELFF. CDR3 nucleotide sequence: TGTGCCAGCGGAATTCCGGGACAGGGTAGGACCGGGGAGCTGTTTTTT.

Points on this clone: The same CDR3 arises from other DNA sequences in this sample as well. The chain uses TRBV2 and TRBJ2-5; TRBD2 matches at 7 bases. This CDR3 is 14 amino acids long. The junction had 4 bases not matched to a gene; V was cut back by 1 base and J by 5 bases. In germline, CDR1 is SNHLY, CDR2 FYNNEI. This CDR3 is CASSEGLAGETQYF. CDR3 nucleotides: TGTGCCAGCAGTGAAGGACTAGCCGGGGAGACCCAGTACTTC.

The chain combines TRBV6-1 with TRBJ1-2, with 8 bases fitting TRBD1. Germline lookup yields CDR1 MNHNS and CDR2 SASEGT. Trimming took 3 bases from V and 8 from J; bases not matched to a gene: 17. The CDR3 is 17 amino acids. The CDR3 is CASSEGQWQGATKGYTF. DNA of the CDR3: TGTGCCAGCAGTGAGGGGCAGTGGCAGGGGGCGACTAAAGGCTACACCTTC.

Regarding this clone: The sample contains more than one DNA sequence encoding this CDR3. This CDR3 reads CASSLGSGSGETQYF. CDR3 DNA sequence: TGCGCCAGCAGCCTGGGCAGCGGGAGTGGAGAGACCCAGTACTTC. This chain uses TRBV5-1 with TRBJ2-5; 8 bases align to TRBD2. The CDR3 spans 15 residues. V lost 4 bases to trimming and J lost 4 bases; unmatched junction nucleotides: 9. The V gene's germline CDR1 is SGHRS and CDR2 YFSETQ.

This clone was counted a single time. V and J are TRBV19 and TRBJ1-2; no firm D call. This CDR3 is built from 13 residues. Trimming took 7 bases from V and 8 from J, leaving 17 bases between them. Looked up from germline, CDR1 is LNHDA and CDR2 is SQIVND (reference sequence). DNA of the CDR3: TGTGCCAGTAAAGTAGTTGGAGGAGGAGGCTACACCTTC. It translates to CASKVVGGGGYTF.

The J gene is TRBJ1-5, the V gene TRBV18; D may be TRBD1 (6 bases). V shed 4 bases and J shed 4 bases, with 14 bases lying between them. CDR3 size: 15 residues. Germline assignment: CDR1 KGHSH and CDR2 LQKENI. The CDR3 DNA sequence: TGTGCCAGCTCACAGGGGGGACATCTTAATCAGCCCCAGCATTTT. Its translation is CASSQGGHLNQPQHF.

V is TRBV5-8 and J is TRBJ1-2; D uncertain. Deletions cut 0 bases from V and 10 bases from J, with 19 bases between. The CDR3 is 15 amino acids. Germline CDR1 is SGHTS and CDR2 is YDEGEE. CDR3 nucleotides: TGTGCCAGCAGCTTGGAAGGGTCAGGAGATGATGACTACACCTTC. Its translation is CASSLEGSGDDDYTF.

The rearrangement joins TRBV7-2 to TRBJ1-3, with 8 bases identical to TRBD1. CDR1 is SGHTA, CDR2 FQGNSA, per germline. This CDR3 spans 14 amino acids. Trimming removed 4 bases from V and 2 bases from J; junction bases left unmatched: 1. CDR3 residues: CASSSDRAGNTIYF. The CDR3 DNA reads TGTGCCAGCAGCTCGGACAGGGCTGGAAACACCATATATTTT.

This sequence joins TRBV5-4 and TRBJ1-1; tentatively, D is TRBD1 (5 bases). Germline assignment: CDR1 SGHNT and CDR2 YYREEE (reference sequence). The CDR3 extends over 14 amino acids. The V and J ends lost 0 bases and 6 bases respectively, with 12 bases between them. The CDR3 reads CASSLEGTESEAFF. For the CDR3, the DNA is TGTGCCAGCAGCTTGGAAGGGACGGAATCTGAAGCTTTCTTT.

The CDR3 region is CASPSGRVTGELFF. In DNA, the CDR3 is TGTGCCAGCCCTAGCGGGAGGGTTACCGGGGAGCTGTTTTTT. This chain connects TRBV11-3 to TRBJ2-2, with TRBD2 matching 12 bases. The V and J ends lost 8 bases and 5 bases, in that order; junction bases with no gene match: 3. Germline V lookup: CDR1 SGHNT, CDR2 YENEEA. The CDR3 sequence is 14 residues long.

This clone was counted once. The chain couples TRBV7-3 to TRBJ1-2; 11 bases agree with TRBD1. With 5 bases clipped from V and 6 bases from J, the junction kept 8 bases outside the gene matches. The CDR3 is 15 amino acids. Germline V CDR1 and CDR2: SGHTA, FQGTGA. CDR3 in DNA: TGTGCCAGCAGCCGGGACCGGGACAGGGGGAATGGCTACACCTTC. Translation gives CASSRDRDRGNGYTF.

This sequence joins TRBV19 and TRBJ2-5, with a weak D call TRBD1 (6 bases). The CDR3 contains 15 residues. V dropped 5 bases and J dropped 5 bases, with 18 bases sitting between them. The germline CDR1 and CDR2 sequences are LNHDA and SQIVND (reference sequence). The CDR3 nucleotides are TGTGCCAGTAGTCCCTCTCACAGGGTAAAGGAGACCCAGTACTTC. It specifies CASSPSHRVKETQYF.

The chain is built from TRBV29-1 and TRBJ2-1, with D uncertain. This CDR3 is 12 amino acids long. From germline, CDR1 is SQVTM and CDR2 ANQGSEA. Trimming took off 3 bases at V and 8 bases at J, with 11 bases between the two ends. The CDR3 bases are TGCAGCGTTGAGGGCCTAGAGGATGAGCAGTTCTTC. This encodes CSVEGLEDEQFF.

The count of this clone is one. This sample includes further DNA sequences coding for the same CDR3. The gene calls are TRBV9 and TRBJ1-5; a weak D match, TRBD1 (5 bases). Trimming took off 0 bases at V and 2 bases at J, with 9 bases between the two ends. The CDR3 totals 15 residues. Germline V CDR1 and CDR2: SGDLS, YYNGEE. CDR3 region: CASSVGQGGNQPQHF. The CDR3 bases are TGTGCCAGCAGCGTAGGGCAGGGAGGCAATCAGCCCCAGCATTTT.

The V call is TRBV28, the J call TRBJ2-1; no firm D call. This CDR3 is built from 13 residues. The V end was cut by 5 bases, the J end by 9 bases, with 14 bases between. Germline loops: CDR1 MDHEN, CDR2 SYDVKM. The CDR3 nucleotides are TGTGCCAGCAGTCCCCCTTTGTTCACTGAGCAGTTCTTC. It translates to CASSPPLFTEQFF.

This chain uses TRBV2 with TRBJ2-7; 12 bases are shared with TRBD2. This CDR3 is 13 amino acids long. With V trimmed by 11 bases and J by 4 bases, 6 bases remained unmatched. Per the germline V gene, CDR1 is SNHLY and CDR2 is FYNNEI. This chain's CDR3 is CASTSGGQYEQYF. As DNA, the CDR3 is TGTGCCTCAACTAGCGGGGGGCAATACGAGCAGTACTTC.

The rearrangement links TRBV9 to TRBJ2-1, with D hard to call. Germline CDR1 and CDR2: SGDLS and YYNGEE. The CDR3 length is 12 residues. The ends were cut back, 4 bases at V and 9 bases at J, with 11 bases in the middle. The CDR3 protein is CASSPTWGEQFF. The CDR3, as DNA: TGTGCCAGCAGCCCCACGTGGGGTGAGCAGTTCTTC. Based on the CDR3 plus reference TRBV9 and TRBJ2-1, the full variable domain is DSGVTQTPKHLITATGQRVTLRCSPRSGDLSVYWYQQSLDQGLQFLIQYYNGEERAKGNILERFSAQQFPDLHSELNLSSLELGDSALYFCASSPTWGEQFFGPGTRLTVL.

Of note for this clone: This same CDR3 is encoded by further DNA sequences in the sample. This sequence joins TRBV29-1 and TRBJ2-5, with TRBD2 matching 7 bases. Germline V gives CDR1 SQVTM, CDR2 ANQGSEA. CDR3 length: 11 residues. V shed 6 bases, J shed 5 bases, and the junction held 3 bases outside the gene matches. The CDR3 DNA reads TGCAGCGTGGTCGGGGGGGAGACCCAGTACTTC. It translates to CSVVGGETQYF. The whole variable domain, filled in from reference TRBV29-1 and TRBJ2-5, reads SAVISQKPSRDICQRGTSLTIQCQVDSQVTMMFWYRQQPGQSLTLIATANQGSEATYESGFVIDKFPISRPNLTFSTLTVSNMSPEDSSIYLCSVVGGETQYFGPGTRLLVL.

The count of this clone is one. V is TRBV6-5 and J is TRBJ1-1; no clear D gene. CDR1 MNHEY and CDR2 SVGAGI come from the germline V gene. This CDR3 contains 15 residues. Trimming removed 5 bases from V and 1 base from J, with 14 bases in between. Written as DNA, the CDR3 is TGTGCCAGCAGTAGATTTGGACTGAGGAACACTGAAGCTTTCTTT. Protein product: CASSRFGLRNTEAFF.

J is TRBJ2-3 and V is TRBV5-1; no definite D call. The germline V and J ends were trimmed by 2 bases and 2 bases, with 9 bases remaining between them. From germline, CDR1 is SGHRS and CDR2 YFSETQ. The CDR3 is 14 residues long. DNA for the CDR3: TGCGCCAGCAGCTTTCGTTCGACCACAGATACGCAGTATTTT. Translated, it gives CASSFRSTTDTQYF.